The clone carrying this T cell receptor (beta chain) is a singleton in its sample. This sample is drawn from a study of control samples from healthy donors and cancer patients. Some clones are missing from TCRdb's copy, which holds only in-frame ones; the method was immunoSEQ multiplex PCR. The sample consists of over 100,000 clones, approximately 91% of them appearing once. V was trimmed by 1 base and J by 7 bases, leaving 16 bases between them. CDR3 length equals 16 residues. Germline V CDR1 and CDR2: LGHDT, YNNKEL (reference sequence). This TCR derives from a man aged 45 to 65 in good health. Sample: blood. The chain links TRBV3-1 (or the pseudogene TRBV3-2) to TRBJ1-4, with D possibly being TRBD1 (5 bases). CDR3 DNA: TGTGCCAGCAGCCAAGTCCTACGTCGGAGGGGTGAAAAACTGTTTTTT. Translated, it gives CASSQVLRRRGEKLFF.